Included here is one TCR beta chain sequence, with context. The data were taken from a study of blood T cell repertoires in COVID-19. Study context: Acute-phase and convalescent COVID-19 samples originated in the United States, Italy and Spain. Nucleic acid was either cDNA or gDNA, and it came from T cells, B-cell-depleted T cells, or PBMCs.

Authors' data handling: Reference gene primer amplification gave nucleated cell count estimates. Libraries were prepared by immunoSEQ multiplex PCR; TCRdb keeps only in-frame clonotypes and omits some of them. V, J and clone size are taken as reported in that table, and D and trimming were inferred from the DNA itself. The sample holds some 82,000 clones, about 83% seen once. Germline-derived CDR1 and CDR2 are LNHDA and SQIVND (reference sequence). The CDR3 is made up of 15 amino acids. V was pared by 3 bases and J by 0 bases, with 3 bases of the junction left unmatched. The receptor was isolated from a man aged 80 or over with active or convalescent COVID-19. The rearrangement joins TRBV19 to TRBJ1-2, with 8 bases aligning to TRBD1. Material for sequencing was peripheral blood. CDR3 sequence (DNA): TGTGCCAGTAGTATTGGGACAGGACCTAACTATGGCTACACCTTC. Translating gives CASSIGTGPNYGYTF.